These 23 T cell receptor beta chains originate from one sample sequenced in a study of graft-versus-host responses after intestinal transplantation. Measured with immunoSEQ multiplex PCR; TCRdb has only the in-frame clones, and not every one. The sample holds approximately 20,000 clones, 38% seen once. Material: alloreactive CD4+ T cells from a mixed lymphocyte reaction culture, obtained before intestinal transplant. Subset reported: CFSE-low proliferating T cells sorted from roughly 6-day pre-transplant mixed lymphocyte reaction (GvH or HvG direction). The receptors shown here come from a human patient who received an intestinal transplant.

This clone was recorded a few times. V gene TRBV5-1 combines with J gene TRBJ2-2; the D is unclear. CDR1 is SGHRS and CDR2 is YFSETQ in the germline V gene. The CDR3 spans 14 residues. Trimming left V 4 bases short and J 5 bases short, with 12 bases between. CDR3 protein: CASSDSYGTGELFF. The CDR3 nucleotides are TGCGCCAGCAGCGATTCTTACGGGACCGGGGAGCTGTTTTTT.

Only a few counts were recorded for this clone. The chain combines TRBV5-1 with TRBJ2-1; 10 nucleotides line up with TRBD2. V dropped 5 bases and J dropped 4; count of bases not matched to a gene: 6. The germline CDR1 and CDR2 sequences are SGHRS and YFSETQ. The CDR3 consists of 15 residues. In DNA, the CDR3 is TGCGCCAGCAGGCAGAGCGGGGGGGTTTACAATGAGCAGTTCTTC. Amino acid sequence: CASRQSGGVYNEQFF.

This clone was seen more than once but under ten times. The genes are TRBV5-1 and TRBJ2-5; D may be TRBD1 (6 bases). Germline-derived CDR1 and CDR2 are SGHRS and YFSETQ. V shed 3 bases and J shed 2 bases, with 14 bases lying between them. CDR3 size: 15 residues. CDR3 amino acids: CASSWGLGIQETQYF. The CDR3 region has the DNA TGCGCCAGCAGCTGGGGGCTCGGCATACAAGAGACCCAGTACTTC. Full variable domain (remainder filled in from reference TRBV5-1 and TRBJ2-5): KAGVTQTPRYLIKTRGQQVTLSCSPISGHRSVSWYQQTPGQGLQFLFEYFSETQRNKGNFPGRFSGRQFSNSRSEMNVSTLELGDSALYLCASSWGLGIQETQYFGPGTRLLVL.

The rearrangement links TRBV9 to TRBJ1-2; the D is unclear. CDR3 length: 13 residues. Trimming stripped 4 bases from V and 0 bases from J, with 7 bases between. Germline V gene sequence: CDR1 SGDLS, CDR2 YYNGEE. CDR3 protein: CASSPQTNYGYTF. The CDR3 DNA is TGTGCCAGCAGCCCCCAAACTAACTATGGCTACACCTTC.

This clone came up a few times. This chain uses TRBV10-3 with TRBJ1-1; maybe TRBD1 (5 bases). Per the germline V gene, CDR1 is ENHRY and CDR2 is SYGVKD. The CDR3 contains 16 residues. V was shortened by 4 bases and J by 2 bases, with 17 bases between the two germline ends. For the CDR3, the DNA is TGTGCCATCAGTGTATCTCCGGGACGGACCAACACTGAAGCTTTCTTT. Encoded protein: CAISVSPGRTNTEAFF.

V and J are TRBV29-1 and TRBJ1-2; TRBD1 aligns across 7 bases. The CDR3 loop spans 11 amino acids. Germline CDR1 and CDR2: SQVTM and ANQGSEA. J was trimmed by 8 bases and V by 4 bases; bases with no gene match: 4. The DNA of the CDR3 is TGCAGCGTTGCAAACAGGGGAGGCTACACCTTC. Residues: CSVANRGGYTF. Looking up the rest from reference TRBV29-1 and TRBJ1-2 gives the full variable domain: SAVISQKPSRDICQRGTSLTIQCQVDSQVTMMFWYRQQPGQSLTLIATANQGSEATYESGFVIDKFPISRPNLTFSTLTVSNMSPEDSSIYLCSVANRGGYTFGSGTRLTVV.

This chain connects TRBV6-1 to TRBJ1-5; no firm D call. V was trimmed by 2 bases and J by 5 bases, leaving 7 bases between them. The CDR3 length is 13 residues. Germline lookup yields CDR1 MNHNS and CDR2 SASEGT. CDR3 loop: CASSERRYQPQHF. CDR3 nucleotide sequence: TGTGCCAGCAGTGAAAGGCGGTATCAGCCCCAGCATTTT.

This clone has only a few counts. The chain employs TRBV4-1 and TRBJ1-6, with D possibly TRBD1 on 6 matching bases. The CDR3 length is 18 residues. Trimming left V 1 base short and J 5 bases short, with 18 bases between. In germline, CDR1 is MGHRA, CDR2 YSYEKL. In DNA form, the CDR3 reads TGCGCCAGCAGCCAAGGCCCGGGGGGGCGGAGGGATAATTCACCCCTCCACTTT. It codes for CASSQGPGGRRDNSPLHF.

This clone was counted only a few times. The V gene is TRBV19, the J gene TRBJ1-2; D gene ambiguous. Germline V gene data show CDR1 as LNHDA and CDR2 as SQIVND (reference sequence). V gave up 10 bases and J gave up 1 base, with 19 bases separating them. There are 15 residues in the CDR3. CDR3 in amino acids: CATRPPTANNYGYTF. CDR3 in DNA: TGTGCCACCCGGCCACCCACGGCCAATAACTATGGCTACACCTTC.

This clone was observed a handful of times. The chain couples TRBV6-1 to TRBJ2-7; 7 nucleotides agree with TRBD1. The CDR3 loop spans 14 amino acids. The germline CDR1 and CDR2 sequences are MNHNS and SASEGT. V lost 5 bases, J lost 10 bases, and 14 bases stayed unmatched. The CDR3 spells CASSPRDRPSNQYF. In DNA, the CDR3 is TGTGCCAGCAGTCCCCGGGACAGACCCAGCAACCAGTACTTC.

V gene TRBV27 combines with J gene TRBJ1-2; maybe TRBD1 (5 bases). Deletions cut 3 bases from V and 7 bases from J, with 12 bases between. The CDR3 has 13 residues. Per the germline V gene, CDR1 is MNHEY and CDR2 is SMNVEV (reference sequence). CDR3 sequence reads: CASSFSLRGGYTF. Written as DNA, the CDR3 is TGTGCCAGCAGTTTCTCTCTTAGGGGTGGCTACACCTTC.

This chain links TRBV27 with TRBJ1-4; D gene ambiguous. Germline V gives CDR1 MNHEY, CDR2 SMNVEV (reference sequence). V gave up 2 bases and J gave up 8 bases, with 12 bases separating them. The length of the CDR3 is 14 residues. In DNA, the CDR3 is TGTGCCAGCAGTTTAGGAGGTATACGAGAAAAACTGTTTTTT. Its translation: CASSLGGIREKLFF. Full variable domain (rest looked up from reference TRBV27 and TRBJ1-4): EAQVTQNPRYLITVTGKKLTVTCSQNMNHEYMSWYRQDPGLGLRQIYYSMNVEVTDKGDVPEGYKVSRKEKRNFPLILESPSPNQTSLYFCASSLGGIREKLFFGSGTQLSVL.

The sample holds a few counts of this clone. The J gene is TRBJ1-1, the V gene TRBV7-2; D unclear. Germline loops: CDR1 SGHTA, CDR2 FQGNSA. This CDR3 has 16 residues. V was shortened by 1 base and J by 2 bases, with 14 bases between the two germline ends. The CDR3 spells CASSLGPAGLNTEAFF. Written as DNA, the CDR3 is TGTGCCAGCAGCTTAGGCCCCGCCGGGCTAAACACTGAAGCTTTCTTT.

This clone was seen more than once but under ten times. The V gene is TRBV4-1, the J gene TRBJ1-5; D is uncertain. CDR3 length: 13 amino acids. Germline CDR1 and CDR2: MGHRA and YSYEKL. V was cut by 0 bases and J by 0 bases, with 0 bases left in between. The CDR3 region has the DNA TGCGCCAGCAGCCAAGATAGCAATCAGCCCCAGCATTTT. The encoded protein is CASSQDSNQPQHF.

Sample share makes this clone medium-sized (0.01 to 0.1%). This chain links TRBV7-9 with TRBJ2-5; tentative D call: TRBD1 (5 bases). The germline gives CDR1 SEHNR, CDR2 FQNEAQ (reference sequence). CDR3 size: 14 residues. Trimming removed 3 bases at V and 5 bases at J, with 13 bases between. CDR3 protein: CASSLQVKGETQYF. The DNA for the CDR3 is TGTGCCAGCAGCTTGCAGGTCAAGGGGGAGACCCAGTACTTC.

The genes are TRBV29-1 and TRBJ1-1, with TRBD1 as a possible D gene (5 bases). CDR3 length: 14 residues. V was pared by 6 bases and J by 0 bases, with 14 bases between. Germline loops: CDR1 SQVTM, CDR2 ANQGSEA. The CDR3 coding sequence is TGCAGCGTATGGAGCAGGACAATGAACACTGAAGCTTTCTTT. Protein sequence: CSVWSRTMNTEAFF.

The gene calls are TRBV11-3 and TRBJ2-1; possible D gene TRBD1, 7 bases. V was cut by 3 bases and J by 4 bases, with 16 bases left in between. This CDR3 has 16 amino acids. CDR1 is SGHNT and CDR2 is YENEEA in the germline V gene. CDR3 region: CASSFRSSGGYNEQFF. The CDR3 DNA reads as TGTGCCAGCAGCTTTCGGTCCTCAGGGGGGTACAATGAGCAGTTCTTC.

The V gene is TRBV10-2, the J gene TRBJ2-3; 8 bases fit TRBD2. CDR3 size: 16 residues. The junction had 11 bases not matched to a gene; V was cut back by 7 bases and J by 2 bases. The germline gives CDR1 WSHSY, CDR2 SAAADI. The CDR3 DNA follows: TGCGCCAGCATTTCTCGGGGGGGGGCTTCCACAGATACGCAGTATTTT. Translating gives CASISRGGASTDTQYF.

The genes are TRBV2 and TRBJ2-5; the D gene is possibly TRBD1 (6 bases). Between the trimmed V and J ends, which lost 6 bases and 1 base, there was a span of 21 bases. The germline V gene encodes CDR1 SNHLY and CDR2 FYNNEI. The CDR3 totals 17 residues. The CDR3 nucleotides read TGTGCCAGCAGCGAGTGGTACTCCCGGGACACCCAAGAGACCCAGTACTTC. Protein sequence: CASSEWYSRDTQETQYF.

V gene TRBV18 combines with J gene TRBJ1-3; 9 bases align to TRBD1. The ends lost 1 base at V and 2 bases at J; junction bases unmatched: 3. The germline V gene encodes CDR1 KGHSH and CDR2 LQKENI. The CDR3 sequence is 16 residues long. CDR3 DNA: TGTGCCAGCTCACCACGGACAGGGGCGGCTGGAAACACCATATATTTT. This encodes CASSPRTGAAGNTIYF.

The chain has TRBV18 and TRBJ1-1; a possible D gene is TRBD1 (5 bases). Per germline, CDR1 KGHSH and CDR2 LQKENI. V dropped 3 bases and J dropped 1 base, with 18 bases sitting between them. This CDR3 is 17 amino acids long. The DNA of the CDR3 is TGTGCCAGCTCACCTTTCGCTCGTAGGGGTGGGAACACTGAAGCTTTCTTT. Encoded protein: CASSPFARRGGNTEAFF.

The chain joins TRBV6-5 to TRBJ1-5, with 8 bases lining up with TRBD1. The germline gives CDR1 MNHEY, CDR2 SVGAGI. The CDR3 extends over 15 amino acids. J lost 5 bases, V lost 5 bases, and 8 bases had no gene match. The CDR3 spells CASSTSGGRDQPQHF. CDR3 DNA sequence: TGTGCCAGCAGTACCTCAGGGGGCAGGGATCAGCCCCAGCATTTT.

In its sample, this clone was seen a few times. This chain's CDR3 is CSVGRPRGGYTF. The CDR3 bases are TGCAGCGTTGGACGGCCTCGGGGTGGCTACACCTTC. V gene TRBV29-1 combines with J gene TRBJ1-2; no reliable D call. Germline loops: CDR1 SQVTM, CDR2 ANQGSEA. V lost 4 bases and J 7 bases, leaving 13 bases between the germline ends. This CDR3 has 12 amino acids.